This section outlines one T cell receptor beta chain sequence together with its context. The table came from immunoSEQ multiplex PCR; TCRdb's copy has only in-frame clones and leaves some out. The repertoire consists of approximately 44,000 clones, with around 80% occurring once and the leading ten covering around 5%. The data belong to a study of OX40 agonist ivuxolimab in advanced cancers. Overall study: Three partial responders included one hepatocellular carcinoma patient and two cutaneous melanoma patients.

The CDR3 totals 15 residues. The germline CDR1 and CDR2 sequences are MNHNY and SVGAGI (reference sequence). Trimming removed 5 bases from V and 2 bases from J; junction bases left unmatched: 5. This receptor was identified in an adult with an advanced solid tumor such as melanoma, head and neck, liver or kidney cancer. Sample: CD4+ or CD8+ T cells sorted from blood, taken in a trial of the OX40 agonist ivuxolimab. This sequence joins TRBV6-6 and TRBJ1-2; 10 bases are shared with TRBD1. The CDR3 loop reads CASSRQGAMNYGYTF. The CDR3 DNA follows: TGTGCCAGCAGTCGACAGGGGGCTATGAACTATGGCTACACCTTC.